This T cell receptor beta chain was documented in a study of blood T cell repertoires in COVID-19. The CDR3 runs to 19 residues. Germline V gene sequence: CDR1 KGHSH, CDR2 LQKENI. Trimming took 4 bases from V and 3 from J; bases not matched to a gene: 13. TCRdb's table, derived via immunoSEQ multiplex PCR, lists solely in-frame clones and lacks some. The sample consists of some 180,000 clones, approximately 91% of them appearing once. This sequence joins TRBV18 and TRBJ2-6, with 9 bases lining up with TRBD1. This TCR derives from a man over 45 with COVID-19, enrolled during active disease. Material for sequencing was peripheral blood. CDR3 DNA: TGTGCCAGCTCACGCCAGCTGGGACAGGGTTCTCTTGGGGCCAACGTCCTGACTTTC. Translation gives CASSRQLGQGSLGANVLTF.